The clone carrying this T cell receptor beta chain was counted many times. This sample stems from a study of T-cell reconstitution after alpha-beta-depleted transplantation in children. The CDR3 runs to 14 residues. Germline CDR1 reads DFQATT; CDR2 reads SNEGSKA (reference sequence). The V end lost 4 bases, the J end lost 6 bases, and 16 bases lay between the germline ends. Unique molecular identifiers featured in how the TCRbeta library was prepared. Using its own MiXCR run on the PCR reads, TCRdb lists one record per CDR3 protein. Of just over 200,000 distinct CDR3 sequences listed, around 7.7% are singletons.

The V gene is TRBV20-1, the J gene TRBJ2-1, with no clear D. Specimen: PBMCs, mostly from graft donor cells, collected 360 days after TCRalphabeta/CD19-depleted stem cell transplant. The sequence came from a male patient between 2 and 9 years old who had a stem cell transplant for acute myeloid leukemia, so the T cells may come from the graft donor. CDR3 in DNA: TGCAGTGCTACCCAGGACCCCCTAATCAATGAGCAGTTCTTC. As protein: CSATQDPLINEQFF.